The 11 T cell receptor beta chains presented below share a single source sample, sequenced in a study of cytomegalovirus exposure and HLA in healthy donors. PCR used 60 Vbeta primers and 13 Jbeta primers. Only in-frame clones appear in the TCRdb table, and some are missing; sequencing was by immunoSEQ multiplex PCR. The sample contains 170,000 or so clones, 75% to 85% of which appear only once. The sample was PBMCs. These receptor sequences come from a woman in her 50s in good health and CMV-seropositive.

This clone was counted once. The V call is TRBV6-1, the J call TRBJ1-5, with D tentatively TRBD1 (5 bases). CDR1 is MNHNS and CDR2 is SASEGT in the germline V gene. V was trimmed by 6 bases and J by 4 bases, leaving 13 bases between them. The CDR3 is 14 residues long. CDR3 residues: CASSRSGTNQPQHF. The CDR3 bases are TGTGCCAGCAGCCGAAGTGGGACTAATCAGCCCCAGCATTTT.

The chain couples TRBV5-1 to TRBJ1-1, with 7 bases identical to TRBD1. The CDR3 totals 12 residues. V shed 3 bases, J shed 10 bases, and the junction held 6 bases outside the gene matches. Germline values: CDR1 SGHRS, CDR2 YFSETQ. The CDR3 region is CASSYDRERAFF. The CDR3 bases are TGCGCCAGCAGCTACGACAGGGAGAGAGCTTTCTTT.

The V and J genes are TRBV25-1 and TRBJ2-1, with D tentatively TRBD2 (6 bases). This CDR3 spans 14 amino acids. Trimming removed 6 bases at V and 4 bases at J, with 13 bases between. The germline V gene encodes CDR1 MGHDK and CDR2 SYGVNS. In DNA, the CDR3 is TGTGCCAGCAGGATTAGCGGCCAATACAATGAGCAGTTCTTC. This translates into CASRISGQYNEQFF.

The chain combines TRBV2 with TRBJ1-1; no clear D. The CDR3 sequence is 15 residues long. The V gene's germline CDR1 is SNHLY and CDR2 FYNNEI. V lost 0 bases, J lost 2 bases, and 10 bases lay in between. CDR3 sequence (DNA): TGTGCCAGCAGTGAAGCGCGCCCGTTCAACACTGAAGCTTTCTTT. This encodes CASSEARPFNTEAFF.

The CDR3 nucleotides are TGTGCCAGCAGCCCAACATCAATTGATCAGCCCCAGCATTTT. This translates into CASSPTSIDQPQHF. The chain links TRBV11-3 to TRBJ1-5; no clear D. Germline V CDR1 and CDR2: SGHNT, YENEEA. Trimming left V 5 bases short and J 5 bases short, with 13 bases between. The CDR3 has 14 amino acids.

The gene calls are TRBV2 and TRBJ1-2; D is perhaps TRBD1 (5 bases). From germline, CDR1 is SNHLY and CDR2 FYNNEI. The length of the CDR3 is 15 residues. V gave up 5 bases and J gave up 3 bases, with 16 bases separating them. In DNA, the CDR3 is TGTGCCAGCAGTCCCATTCCCTCAGGGTACTATGGCTACACCTTC. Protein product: CASSPIPSGYYGYTF.

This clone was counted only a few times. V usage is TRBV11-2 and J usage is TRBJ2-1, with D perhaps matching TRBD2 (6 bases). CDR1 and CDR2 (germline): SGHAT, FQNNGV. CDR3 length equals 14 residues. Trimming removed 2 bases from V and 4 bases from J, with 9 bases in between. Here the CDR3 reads CASSLSGGYNEQFF. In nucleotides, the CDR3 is TGTGCCAGCAGCTTATCCGGGGGATACAATGAGCAGTTCTTC.

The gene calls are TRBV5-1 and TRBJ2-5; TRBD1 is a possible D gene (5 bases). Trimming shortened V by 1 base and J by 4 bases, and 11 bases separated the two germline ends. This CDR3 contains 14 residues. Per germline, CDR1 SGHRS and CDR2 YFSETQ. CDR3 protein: CASSLMGRLETQYF. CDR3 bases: TGCGCCAGCAGCTTGATGGGGCGCTTAGAGACCCAGTACTTC.

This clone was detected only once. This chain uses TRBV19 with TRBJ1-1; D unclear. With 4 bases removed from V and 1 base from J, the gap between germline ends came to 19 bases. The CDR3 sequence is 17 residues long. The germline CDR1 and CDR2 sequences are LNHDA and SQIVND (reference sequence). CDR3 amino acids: CASSTRQTLAPNTEAFF. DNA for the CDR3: TGTGCCAGTAGTACCCGACAAACCCTCGCTCCGAACACTGAAGCTTTCTTT.

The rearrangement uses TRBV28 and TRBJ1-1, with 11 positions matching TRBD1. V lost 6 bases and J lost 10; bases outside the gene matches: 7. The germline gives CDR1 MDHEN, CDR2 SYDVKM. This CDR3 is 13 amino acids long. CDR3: CASRSGTGGVAFF. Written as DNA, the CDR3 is TGTGCCAGCAGGTCCGGGACAGGGGGGGTAGCTTTCTTT. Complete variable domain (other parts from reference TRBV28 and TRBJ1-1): DVKVTQSSRYLVKRTGEKVFLECVQDMDHENMFWYRQDPGLGLRLIYFSYDVKMKEKGDIPEGYSVSREKKERFSLILESASTNQTSMYLCASRSGTGGVAFFGQGTRLTVV.

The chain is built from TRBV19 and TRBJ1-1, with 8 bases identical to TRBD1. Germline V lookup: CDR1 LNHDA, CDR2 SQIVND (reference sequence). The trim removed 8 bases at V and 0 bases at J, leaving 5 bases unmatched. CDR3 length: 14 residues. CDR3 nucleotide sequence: TGTGCCAGTCTATTGACAGGGGTGAACACTGAAGCTTTCTTT. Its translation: CASLLTGVNTEAFF.